These 19 T cell receptor beta chains came from one sample sequenced in a study of blood T cell repertoires in COVID-19. This table comes from immunoSEQ multiplex PCR, and its TCRdb copy is limited to in-frame clones, with some not included. This sample has 250,000 to 300,000 clones, with approximately 92% found just once. Sequencing input: PBMCs or T cells enriched from blood (not recorded which). Source of these receptors: a woman aged 25 to 39 who had recovered from COVID-19.

J is TRBJ2-2 and V is TRBV5-4; D gene uncertain. The CDR3 is 16 amino acids. V dropped 2 bases and J dropped 4 bases, with 15 bases sitting between them. Germline V gives CDR1 SGHNT, CDR2 YYREEE (reference sequence). The CDR3 DNA reads TGTGCCAGCAGCTTAGCGCAAAAAGGTAGCACCGGGGAGCTGTTTTTT. It codes for CASSLAQKGSTGELFF.

The chain employs TRBV20-1 and TRBJ2-7, with 9 bases fitting TRBD2. This CDR3 contains 15 residues. CDR1 DFQATT and CDR2 SNEGSKA come from the germline V gene (reference sequence). V lost 3 bases and J lost 2; bases outside the gene matches: 8. CDR3 region: CSASSASGDPYEQYF. For the CDR3, the DNA is TGCAGTGCTAGTTCGGCTAGCGGGGATCCCTACGAGCAGTACTTC.

This sequence joins TRBV7-2 and TRBJ2-3; no definite D call. The V gene's germline CDR1 is SGHTA and CDR2 FQGNSA. V dropped 5 bases and J dropped 3 bases, with 6 bases sitting between them. The length of the CDR3 is 12 residues. CDR3 nucleotides: TGTGCCAGCAGCCGTTTTACAGATACGCAGTATTTT. It encodes CASSRFTDTQYF.

The chain employs TRBV18 and TRBJ1-3; the D gene is possibly TRBD1 (6 bases). Trimming pared 3 bases from V and 8 bases from J, leaving 17 bases between. This CDR3 is built from 15 residues. Per the germline V gene, CDR1 is KGHSH and CDR2 is LQKENI. CDR3 sequence (DNA): TGTGCCAGCTCACCCCCGACAGGCTCGGCGGACACCATATATTTT. Protein: CASSPPTGSADTIYF.

The V gene is TRBV4-3, the J gene TRBJ2-1; 7 bases agree with TRBD2. The CDR3 totals 13 residues. Trimming at V came to 1 base and at J to 6 bases, leaving 0 bases not matched to a gene. CDR1 and CDR2 (germline): LGHNA, YSLEER. CDR3 amino acids: CASSQVAGNEQFF. The CDR3, as DNA: TGCGCCAGCAGCCAAGTAGCGGGCAATGAGCAGTTCTTC.

The chain couples TRBV25-1 to TRBJ2-5, with TRBD2 matching over 9 bases. The germline gives CDR1 MGHDK, CDR2 SYGVNS. There are 16 residues in the CDR3. V dropped 3 bases and J dropped 4; count of bases not matched to a gene: 9. This CDR3 reads CASSEGSGRVGETQYF. For the CDR3, the DNA is TGTGCCAGCAGTGAGGGTAGCGGGAGAGTAGGAGAGACCCAGTACTTC.

This rearrangement joins TRBV4-3 to TRBJ1-3, with D possibly matching TRBD1 (6 bases). Germline CDR1 is LGHNA and CDR2 is YSLEER. Trimming took off 0 bases at V and 7 bases at J, with 10 bases between the two ends. This CDR3 contains 14 residues. This CDR3 is CASSQEWQGNTIYF. The CDR3 nucleotides are TGCGCCAGCAGCCAAGAATGGCAGGGGAACACCATATATTTT.

A few counts support this clone. This sequence joins TRBV30 and TRBJ1-5; tentatively, D is TRBD1 (5 bases). This CDR3 region has 13 residues. Trimming removed 4 bases at V and 6 bases at J, with 13 bases between. CDR1 is GTSNPN, CDR2 SVGIG, per germline (reference sequence). CDR3 protein: CAWTAGLGQPQHF. Written as DNA, the CDR3 is TGTGCCTGGACGGCAGGGTTGGGTCAGCCCCAGCATTTT.

V usage is TRBV19 and J usage is TRBJ1-5, with 7 nucleotides matching TRBD1. In germline, CDR1 is LNHDA, CDR2 SQIVND (reference sequence). The ends lost 3 bases at V and 3 bases at J; junction bases unmatched: 11. The CDR3 has 17 residues. CDR3 in amino acids: CASSIRTGPFDNQPQHF. CDR3 DNA sequence: TGTGCCAGTAGTATCCGGACAGGCCCATTCGACAATCAGCCCCAGCATTTT.

The chain combines TRBV28 with TRBJ1-2; no reliable D call. This CDR3 has 11 residues. Per germline, CDR1 MDHEN and CDR2 SYDVKM. Trimming stripped 8 bases from V and 4 bases from J, with 8 bases between. CDR3 bases: TGTGCCAGCCGCGCTCCCTATGGCTACACCTTC. This encodes CASRAPYGYTF.

The chain uses TRBV28 and TRBJ2-1, with a tentative D call TRBD2 (5 bases). CDR1 and CDR2 from the germline V gene are MDHEN and SYDVKM. V shed 2 bases and J shed 10 bases, with 12 bases lying between them. The CDR3 contains 13 residues. The CDR3 loop reads CASSLGSSREQFF. In nucleotides, the CDR3 is TGTGCCAGCAGTTTAGGGTCTAGCCGGGAGCAGTTCTTC.

The gene calls are TRBV20-1 and TRBJ1-2, with 8 bases matching TRBD1. The CDR3 has 13 residues. V lost 3 bases, J lost 8 bases, and 8 bases stayed unmatched. Germline V lookup: CDR1 DFQATT, CDR2 SNEGSKA (reference sequence). The CDR3, as DNA: TGCAGTGCTAGTAAGCAGGGGGCGAGCGGCTACACCTTC. Its protein product is CSASKQGASGYTF.

V usage is TRBV5-1 and J usage is TRBJ2-6; 7 nucleotides align to TRBD1. V lost 2 bases and J lost 0; bases outside the gene matches: 2. Germline V lookup: CDR1 SGHRS, CDR2 YFSETQ. The CDR3 sequence is 16 residues long. CDR3 sequence (DNA): TGCGCCAGCAGCTTTCCAGGGGGCTCTGGGGCCAACGTCCTGACTTTC. Protein product: CASSFPGGSGANVLTF.

The J gene is TRBJ2-1, the V gene TRBV28; TRBD2 aligns across 7 bases. The germline V gene has CDR1 MDHEN and CDR2 SYDVKM. With 6 bases clipped from V and 6 bases from J, the junction kept 11 bases outside the gene matches. The CDR3 runs to 15 residues. DNA of the CDR3: TGTGCCAGCAGCTATTACCGGACTAGTCTCAATGAGCAGTTCTTC. This encodes CASSYYRTSLNEQFF. Full variable domain (outside the CDR3, taken from reference TRBV28 and TRBJ2-1): DVKVTQSSRYLVKRTGEKVFLECVQDMDHENMFWYRQDPGLGLRLIYFSYDVKMKEKGDIPEGYSVSREKKERFSLILESASTNQTSMYLCASSYYRTSLNEQFFGPGTRLTVL.

This clone was seen a single time. The chain employs TRBV28 and TRBJ1-5; 9 bases are shared with TRBD1. In germline, CDR1 is MDHEN, CDR2 SYDVKM. The CDR3 sequence is 15 residues long. The junction had 4 bases not matched to a gene; V was cut back by 2 bases and J by 5 bases. The CDR3 loop is CASSLGGQGYQPQHF. CDR3 DNA: TGTGCCAGCAGTTTAGGAGGACAGGGGTATCAGCCCCAGCATTTT.

The chain combines TRBV30 with TRBJ1-2, with D unresolved. The CDR3 contains 10 residues. The V gene's germline CDR1 is GTSNPN and CDR2 SVGIG (reference sequence). The V and J ends lost 3 bases and 5 bases respectively, with 4 bases between them. The CDR3 DNA sequence: TGTGCCTGGAGGGAGTATGGCTACACCTTC. Protein product: CAWREYGYTF.

This chain links TRBV5-1 with TRBJ2-7; no firm D call. Trimming pared 4 bases from V and 4 bases from J, leaving 12 bases between. Germline CDR1 reads SGHRS; CDR2 reads YFSETQ. The CDR3 runs to 13 residues. In DNA form, the CDR3 reads TGCGCCAGCAGCCAGCAGGCTGGGTACGAGCAGTACTTC. Protein sequence: CASSQQAGYEQYF.

The rearrangement uses TRBV29-1 and TRBJ2-1, with TRBD1 matching over 8 bases. The CDR3 totals 15 residues. Germline CDR1 SQVTM, CDR2 ANQGSEA. Trimming took 1 base from V and 2 from J; bases not matched to a gene: 4. The CDR3: CSVEGQGTTYNEQFF. The CDR3 region has the DNA TGCAGCGTTGAAGGACAGGGGACAACCTACAATGAGCAGTTCTTC.

The gene calls are TRBV5-1 and TRBJ2-2; 9 nucleotides match TRBD1. J gave up 5 bases and V 0 bases, and 11 bases lay outside the gene matches. Germline V gene lookup returns CDR1 SGHRS and CDR2 YFSETQ. The CDR3 sequence is 18 residues long. As DNA, the CDR3 is TGCGCCAGCAGCTTGGCGAATAGCGGACAGGGGTGGACCGGGGAGCTGTTTTTT. Protein: CASSLANSGQGWTGELFF. The full variable domain, in which reference TRBV5-1 and TRBJ2-2 provide the parts outside the CDR3, is KAGVTQTPRYLIKTRGQQVTLSCSPISGHRSVSWYQQTPGQGLQFLFEYFSETQRNKGNFPGRFSGRQFSNSRSEMNVSTLELGDSALYLCASSLANSGQGWTGELFFGEGSRLTVL.